These 20 T cell receptor beta chains originate from one sample sequenced in a study of early stage breast cancer tumors. Clones were sequenced by immunoSEQ multiplex PCR, and TCRdb holds only the in-frame ones, with some missing. The table has 70,000 or so clones, approximately 80% seen once. The sample consisted of blood. The receptors were sampled from a person in their 40s with breast cancer.

The V gene is TRBV7-8, the J gene TRBJ1-1, with 7 bases lining up with TRBD1. CDR1 is SGHVS, CDR2 FQNEAQ, per germline. With 5 bases clipped from V and 1 base from J, the junction kept 4 bases outside the gene matches. The CDR3 spans 14 residues. CDR3 region: CASSLTGPNTEAFF. Here the CDR3 DNA reads TGTGCCAGCAGCCTGACAGGGCCGAACACTGAAGCTTTCTTT. The variable domain in full, completed from reference TRBV7-8 and TRBJ1-1, reads GAGVSQSPRYKVAKRGQDVALRCDPISGHVSLFWYQQALGQGPEFLTYFQNEAQLDKSGLPSDRFFAERPEGSVSTLKIQRTQQEDSAVYLCASSLTGPNTEAFFGQGTRLTVV.

This chain connects TRBV15 to TRBJ1-2; 8 nucleotides agree with TRBD1. V lost 0 bases, J lost 7 bases, and 10 bases stayed unmatched. CDR3 length: 16 residues. The germline CDR1 and CDR2 sequences are LNHNV and YYDKDF (reference sequence). CDR3 DNA sequence: TGTGCCACCAGCAGAGACAGGGGGCCCACCGCTGGTGGCTACACCTTC. This encodes CATSRDRGPTAGGYTF.

This clone occurred once. The genes are TRBV6-5 and TRBJ1-2; D unresolved. CDR3 length equals 15 residues. Trimming cost V 6 bases and J 2 bases, with 16 bases left between them. Germline-derived CDR1 and CDR2 are MNHEY and SVGAGI. In DNA form, the CDR3 reads TGTGCCAGCAGCCGATACACGTACTTCAACTATGGCTACACCTTC. Protein product: CASSRYTYFNYGYTF.

The chain combines TRBV19 with TRBJ1-1; 7 nucleotides line up with TRBD1. The germline V gene has CDR1 LNHDA and CDR2 SQIVND (reference sequence). V gave up 7 bases and J gave up 4 bases; unmatched junction bases: 6. This CDR3 contains 13 residues. The CDR3: CASMPDRATEAFF. The DNA of the CDR3 is TGTGCCAGTATGCCCGACAGGGCCACTGAAGCTTTCTTT.

The gene calls are TRBV6-5 and TRBJ2-5; D is perhaps TRBD1 or TRBD2 (5 bases each). Deletions cut 4 bases from V and 4 bases from J, with 13 bases between. The length of the CDR3 is 14 residues. Germline values: CDR1 MNHEY, CDR2 SVGAGI. The CDR3, as DNA: TGTGCCAGCAGTTCCGCTTCGGGGCCAGAGACCCAGTACTTC. This translates into CASSSASGPETQYF.

The J gene is TRBJ1-5, the V gene TRBV6-5; D is possibly TRBD1 (6 bases). The CDR3 runs 13 residues. The germline gives CDR1 MNHEY, CDR2 SVGAGI. V lost 6 bases and J lost 7, with 13 bases in between. The CDR3 spells CASREQGNQPQHF. CDR3 DNA sequence: TGTGCCAGCAGAGAACAGGGTAACCAGCCCCAGCATTTT.

V and J are TRBV2 and TRBJ2-3; the D call may be TRBD1 or TRBD2 (6 bases each). V was clipped by 4 bases and J by 2 bases, with 28 bases between them. From germline, CDR1 is SNHLY and CDR2 FYNNEI. This CDR3 contains 20 residues. The CDR3 loop is CASSGVGGQRRRLNTDTQYF. In DNA, the CDR3 is TGTGCCAGCAGTGGTGTAGGGGGGCAAAGACGCCGACTAAACACAGATACGCAGTATTTT.

The chain is built from TRBV15 and TRBJ2-1; 7 bases match TRBD2. V lost 1 base, J lost 5 bases, and 5 bases stayed unmatched. The germline gives CDR1 LNHNV, CDR2 YYDKDF (reference sequence). The CDR3 extends over 15 amino acids. The CDR3 DNA reads TGTGCCACCAGCAGAGCTGTGGGAGGGCACAATGAGCAGTTCTTC. Translation gives CATSRAVGGHNEQFF.

This chain uses TRBV29-1 with TRBJ1-3; tentative D call: TRBD1 (5 bases). The ends were cut back, 0 bases at V and 1 base at J, with 10 bases in the middle. The CDR3 runs 15 residues. CDR1 is SQVTM and CDR2 is ANQGSEA in the germline V gene. CDR3 loop: CSVEDLAGSGNTIYF. In DNA form, the CDR3 reads TGCAGCGTTGAAGATCTGGCAGGGTCTGGAAACACCATATATTTT.

The genes are TRBV5-1 and TRBJ2-1; D might be TRBD2 (6 bases). The CDR3 is 15 residues long. The germline V gene encodes CDR1 SGHRS and CDR2 YFSETQ. Trimming cost V 4 bases and J 6 bases, with 17 bases left between them. The chain's CDR3 is CASSPPGLRTNEQFF. CDR3 DNA: TGCGCCAGCAGCCCACCGGGACTGCGGACCAATGAGCAGTTCTTC.

The chain carries TRBV6-5 and TRBJ1-2, with 10 bases fitting TRBD1. The CDR3 spans 15 residues. The ends lost 7 bases at V and 3 bases at J; junction bases unmatched: 8. Germline V CDR1 and CDR2: MNHEY, SVGAGI. The CDR3 coding sequence is TGTGCCAGCACTAGATGGACAGGGGGTCACTATGGCTACACCTTC. Protein sequence: CASTRWTGGHYGYTF.

This clone showed up just a few times. The V and J genes are TRBV19 and TRBJ1-1; D is uncertain. This CDR3 region has 12 residues. CDR1 and CDR2 (germline): LNHDA, SQIVND (reference sequence). Trimming left V 3 bases short and J 11 bases short, with 13 bases between. The CDR3 loop reads CASSIIGLGAFF. CDR3 nucleotides: TGTGCCAGTAGTATCATCGGGTTAGGGGCTTTCTTT.

The rearrangement links TRBV19 to TRBJ1-1, with D maybe TRBD1 (6 bases). The CDR3 extends over 17 amino acids. Germline V gives CDR1 LNHDA, CDR2 SQIVND (reference sequence). The V gene lost 5 bases and the J gene lost 1 base, with 20 bases spanning the gap. Here the CDR3 reads CASSSTGSWLGNTEAFF. The CDR3 coding sequence is TGTGCCAGTAGTTCAACAGGGTCCTGGTTAGGGAACACTGAAGCTTTCTTT.

The sample holds one count of this clone. The chain carries TRBV6-5 and TRBJ2-5; no firm D call. V shed 4 bases and J shed 2 bases, with 5 bases lying between them. Germline CDR1 MNHEY, CDR2 SVGAGI. This CDR3 spans 12 amino acids. The CDR3 protein is CASSSRQETQYF. CDR3 nucleotide sequence: TGTGCCAGCAGTTCCCGGCAAGAGACCCAGTACTTC.

The chain is built from TRBV5-4 and TRBJ1-2; D gene unclear. V lost 0 bases and J 4 bases, leaving 10 bases between the germline ends. The CDR3 consists of 14 residues. The germline V gene encodes CDR1 SGHNT and CDR2 YYREEE (reference sequence). CDR3 protein: CASSLALTSYGYTF. CDR3 coding DNA: TGTGCCAGCAGCTTGGCCTTGACATCCTATGGCTACACCTTC.

The chain recombines TRBV11-1 with TRBJ2-3, with TRBD2 matching over 8 bases. V shed 5 bases, J shed 4 bases, and the junction held 11 bases outside the gene matches. Germline CDR1 reads SGHAT; CDR2 reads FQDESV (reference sequence). This CDR3 contains 16 residues. The CDR3 spells CASSPPSGRAPDTQYF. The CDR3 DNA sequence: TGTGCCAGCAGCCCCCCCTCCGGGAGGGCCCCAGATACGCAGTATTTT.

The chain combines TRBV27 with TRBJ1-5; weak D call: TRBD1 (6 bases). With 3 bases removed from V and 4 bases from J, the gap between germline ends came to 10 bases. The germline V gene has CDR1 MNHEY and CDR2 SMNVEV (reference sequence). The CDR3 covers 14 residues. The CDR3 protein is CASSLTGNNQPQHF. For the CDR3, the DNA is TGTGCCAGCAGTTTGACAGGAAATAATCAGCCCCAGCATTTT.

V and J are TRBV28 and TRBJ1-1, with D possibly TRBD1 on 5 matching bases. Between the trimmed V and J ends, which lost 7 bases and 5 bases, there was a span of 8 bases. The CDR3 covers 11 residues. Germline V gives CDR1 MDHEN, CDR2 SYDVKM. The CDR3 protein is CASKPGTEAFF. CDR3 nucleotide sequence: TGTGCCAGCAAACCAGGGACTGAAGCTTTCTTT.

This clone was found a few times. The J gene is TRBJ1-1, the V gene TRBV28; TRBD1 might be the D (6 bases). Per germline, CDR1 MDHEN and CDR2 SYDVKM. This CDR3 has 16 amino acids. The V end was cut by 7 bases, the J end by 5 bases, with 23 bases between. This CDR3 reads CASNQRTVTTGTEAFF. In nucleotides, the CDR3 is TGTGCCAGCAACCAGAGGACAGTTACGACCGGGACTGAAGCTTTCTTT.

This clone has a handful of counts. This chain joins TRBV5-1 and TRBJ1-2; maybe TRBD1 (5 bases). Germline V gene sequence: CDR1 SGHRS, CDR2 YFSETQ. Trimming left V 3 bases short and J 8 bases short, with 23 bases between. This CDR3 is built from 16 residues. The CDR3 DNA follows: TGCGCCAGCAGCTCGAGGGGCGGCCTGGGGACGGGAGGCTACACCTTC. Translating it yields CASSSRGGLGTGGYTF.